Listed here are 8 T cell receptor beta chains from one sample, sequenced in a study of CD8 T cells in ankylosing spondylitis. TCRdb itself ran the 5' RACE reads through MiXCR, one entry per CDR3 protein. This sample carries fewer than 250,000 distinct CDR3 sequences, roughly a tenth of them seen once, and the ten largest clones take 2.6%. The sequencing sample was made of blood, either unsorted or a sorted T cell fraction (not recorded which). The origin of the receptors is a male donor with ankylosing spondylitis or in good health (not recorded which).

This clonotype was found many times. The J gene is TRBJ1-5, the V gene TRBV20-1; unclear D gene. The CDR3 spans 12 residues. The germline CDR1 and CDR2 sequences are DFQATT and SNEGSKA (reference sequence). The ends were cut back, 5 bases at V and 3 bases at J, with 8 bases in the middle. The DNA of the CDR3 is TGCAGTGCTCAGAGAACCAATCAGCCCCAGCATTTT. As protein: CSAQRTNQPQHF.

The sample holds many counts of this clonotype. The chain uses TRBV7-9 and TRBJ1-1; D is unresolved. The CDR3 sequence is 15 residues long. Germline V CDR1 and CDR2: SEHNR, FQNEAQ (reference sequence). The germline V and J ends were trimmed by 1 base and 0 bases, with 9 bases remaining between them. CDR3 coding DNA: TGTGCCAGCAGCTTAGAGCTTTGGCTGAACACTGAAGCTTTCTTT. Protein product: CASSLELWLNTEAFF.

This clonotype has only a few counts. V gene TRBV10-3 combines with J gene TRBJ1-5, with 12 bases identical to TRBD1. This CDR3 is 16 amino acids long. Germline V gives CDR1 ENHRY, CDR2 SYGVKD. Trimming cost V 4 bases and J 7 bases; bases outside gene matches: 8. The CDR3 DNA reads TGTGCCATCAGTGGGGGGACAGGGGGCAACAGACAGCCCCAGCATTTT. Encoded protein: CAISGGTGGNRQPQHF.

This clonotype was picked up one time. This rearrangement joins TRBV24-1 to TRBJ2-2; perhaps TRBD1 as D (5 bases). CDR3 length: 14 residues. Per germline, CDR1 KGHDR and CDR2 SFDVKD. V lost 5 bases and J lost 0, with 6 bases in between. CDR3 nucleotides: TGTGCCACCAGTGGACAGTCGAACACCGGGGAGCTGTTTTTT. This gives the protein CATSGQSNTGELFF.

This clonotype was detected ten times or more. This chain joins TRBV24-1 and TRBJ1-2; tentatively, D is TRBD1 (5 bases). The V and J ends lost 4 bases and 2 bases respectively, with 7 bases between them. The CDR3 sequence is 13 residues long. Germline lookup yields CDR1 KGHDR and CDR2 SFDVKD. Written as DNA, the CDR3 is TGTGCCACCAGTGAGGGGGTCAACTATGGCTACACCTTC. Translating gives CATSEGVNYGYTF.

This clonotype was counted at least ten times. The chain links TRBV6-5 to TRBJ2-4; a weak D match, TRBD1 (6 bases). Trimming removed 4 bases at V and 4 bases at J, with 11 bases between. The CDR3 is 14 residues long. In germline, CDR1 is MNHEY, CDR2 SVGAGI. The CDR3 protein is CASSLQGSKNIQYF. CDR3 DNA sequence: TGTGCCAGCAGTTTACAGGGTAGTAAAAACATTCAGTACTTC.

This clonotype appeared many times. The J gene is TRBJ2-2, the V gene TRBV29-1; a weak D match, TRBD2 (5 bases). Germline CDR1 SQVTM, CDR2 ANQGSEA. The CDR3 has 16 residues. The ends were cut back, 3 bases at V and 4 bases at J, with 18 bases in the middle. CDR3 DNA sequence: TGCAGCGTTGATCAGGTGGTGAAACGGGGCACCGGGGAGCTGTTTTTT. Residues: CSVDQVVKRGTGELFF.

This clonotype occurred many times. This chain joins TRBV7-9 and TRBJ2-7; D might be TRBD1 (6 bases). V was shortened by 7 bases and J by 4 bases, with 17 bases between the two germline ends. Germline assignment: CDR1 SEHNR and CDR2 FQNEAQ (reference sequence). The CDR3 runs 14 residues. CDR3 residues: CASTSHREDYEQYF. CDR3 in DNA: TGTGCCAGCACTTCACACAGGGAAGATTACGAGCAGTACTTC.